In its sample, the clone carrying this TCR beta chain was seen a few times. Antigen: not known. The record originates from a study of T cell responses to AZD1222 COVID-19 vaccine. General study findings and limits: There were mostly white British donors and more females than males, and clonal diversity was possibly underestimated. The study reported that nearly half of spike-specific TCRs target unmutated variant regions. With dominance at 160-218 and 743-854, vaccine-associated CD4 TCRs spanned spike.

The CDR3 is 17 residues long. Here immunoSEQ multiplex PCR was the method, and the copy in TCRdb shows in-frame clones only, minus some. The sample holds 90,000 to 130,000 clones, roughly 92% seen once. The chain employs TRBV21-1 and TRBJ2-5; whether TRBD1, the table's D call, matches the DNA was not checked. TRBV21-1 is given as a pseudogene. The specimen was peripheral blood, collected 28 days after the second AZD1222 dose. This receptor was obtained from an adult who received the AZD1222 COVID-19 vaccine. CDR3 coding DNA: TGTGCCAGCAGCAATTTCTTGGGACAGGGGCACGGAGAGACCCAGTACTTC. Residues: CASSNFLGQGHGETQYF.